What follows are 23 T cell receptor beta chains derived from one specimen sequenced in a study of T-cell memory formation after mild COVID-19. Each CDR3 protein gets one entry after TCRdb re-called the 5' RACE reads with MiXCR. The sample lists under 300,000 distinct CDR3 sequences, over 9% occurring once. Sequenced material: PBMCs or a T cell subset sorted from them (not recorded which). These receptors all come from a man younger than 35 who had mild COVID-19 (a few samples of this study predate the infection). Cell type and time point are not known.

This clonotype was detected only a few times. This rearrangement joins TRBV12-3 or TRBV12-4 to TRBJ2-1, with 12 bases that match TRBD1. The CDR3 is made up of 16 amino acids. J gave up 9 bases and V 5 bases, and 11 bases lay outside the gene matches. The CDR3 DNA reads TGTGCCAGCAGTCCACCCGGGACAGGGGGCTTTATTGAGCAGTTCTTC. Encoded protein: CASSPPGTGGFIEQFF.

This clonotype came up a few times. The chain carries TRBV3-1 and TRBJ1-4, with D unclear. Germline-derived CDR1 and CDR2 are LGHDT and YNNKEL (reference sequence). The CDR3 covers 17 residues. Trimming left V 4 bases short and J 8 bases short, with 23 bases between. CDR3 sequence reads: CASSPRTGMFGEEKLFF. The CDR3 DNA follows: TGTGCCAGCAGCCCTCGGACGGGAATGTTTGGGGAAGAAAAACTGTTTTTT.

This chain uses TRBV2 with TRBJ2-7, with D unclear. From germline, CDR1 is SNHLY and CDR2 FYNNEI. This CDR3 is 11 amino acids long. The V gene lost 7 bases and the J gene lost 9 bases, with 13 bases spanning the gap. This chain's CDR3 is CASTLLAGQYF. The CDR3 nucleotides are TGTGCCAGCACTCTCCTTGCCGGGCAGTACTTC.

This clonotype was seen only a few times. The chain uses TRBV4-3 and TRBJ2-3; a possible D gene is TRBD2 (7 bases). The CDR3 loop spans 14 amino acids. Germline V gene data show CDR1 as LGHNA and CDR2 as YSLEER. V gave up 0 bases and J gave up 10 bases, with 14 bases separating them. The CDR3 sequence: CASSQELLGGAQYF. The CDR3 DNA sequence: TGCGCCAGCAGCCAAGAGCTTCTAGGGGGGGCGCAGTATTTT.

This clonotype was detected a few times. The CDR3 loop is CASSMWPAETQYF. As DNA, the CDR3 is TGTGCCAGCAGCATGTGGCCAGCCGAGACCCAGTACTTC. The V gene is TRBV5-5, the J gene TRBJ2-5; D is uncertain. The germline V and J ends were trimmed by 4 bases and 5 bases, with 12 bases remaining between them. There are 13 residues in the CDR3. Germline lookup yields CDR1 SGHKS and CDR2 YYEKEE (reference sequence).

This clonotype has only a few counts. This chain links TRBV7-3 with TRBJ2-5; D not resolved. The germline CDR1 and CDR2 sequences are SGHTA and FQGTGA. V shed 2 bases and J shed 4 bases, with 14 bases lying between them. This CDR3 has 15 residues. The DNA for the CDR3 is TGTGCCAGCAGCTTAGATGGGATCCGAGGAGAGACCCAGTACTTC. Translated: CASSLDGIRGETQYF.

The J gene is TRBJ2-5, the V gene TRBV7-9; TRBD2 agrees at 9 bases. V shed 1 base and J 5 bases; nucleotides not matched to a gene: 5. The CDR3 sequence is 15 residues long. Germline loops: CDR1 SEHNR, CDR2 FQNEAQ (reference sequence). CDR3 in amino acids: CASSLVLAGTETQYF. The CDR3 DNA sequence: TGTGCCAGCAGCTTAGTTCTAGCGGGGACCGAGACCCAGTACTTC.

In this sample, this clonotype turned up a few times. The rearrangement uses TRBV6-5 and TRBJ1-1, with TRBD1 matching over 8 bases. The CDR3 contains 13 residues. Trimming at V came to 6 bases and at J to 5 bases, leaving 5 bases not matched to a gene. Germline loops: CDR1 MNHEY, CDR2 SVGAGI. CDR3 in amino acids: CASSGDRGTEAFF. The DNA for the CDR3 is TGTGCCAGCAGCGGCGACAGGGGTACTGAAGCTTTCTTT.

This chain links TRBV3-1 with TRBJ2-1; D is unclear. The CDR3 covers 15 residues. Deletions cut 0 bases from V and 3 bases from J, with 9 bases between. Germline V gene lookup returns CDR1 LGHDT and CDR2 YNNKEL (reference sequence). Here the CDR3 DNA reads TGTGCCAGCAGCCAAGATCCGTTGCTCTACAATGAGCAGTTCTTC. Translated, it gives CASSQDPLLYNEQFF.

There are a few counts of this clonotype. The chain is built from TRBV12-3 or TRBV12-4 and TRBJ2-7, with TRBD1 identical over 7 bases. The CDR3 has 13 residues. V lost 5 bases, J lost 2 bases, and 3 bases stayed unmatched. CDR3 DNA: TGTGCCAGCAGTGGGGGACAGACCTACGAGCAGTACGTC. Its protein product is CASSGGQTYEQYV.

This clonotype has a count of ten or more. The chain is built from TRBV9 and TRBJ2-5; D perhaps matches TRBD1 (5 bases). Looked up from germline, CDR1 is SGDLS and CDR2 is YYNGEE. This CDR3 has 13 amino acids. V dropped 0 bases and J dropped 6 bases, with 9 bases sitting between them. CDR3 residues: CASSVEGSKTQYF. In DNA form, the CDR3 reads TGTGCCAGCAGCGTAGAGGGGTCCAAGACCCAGTACTTC.

The rearrangement uses TRBV11-2 and TRBJ2-6; D remains unclear. This CDR3 region has 15 residues. Germline V CDR1 and CDR2: SGHAT, FQNNGV. V lost 3 bases to trimming and J lost 0 bases, with 6 bases between them. The CDR3 region has the DNA TGTGCCAGCAGCTTCTTTGACTCTGGGGCCAACGTCCTGACTTTC. Translated, it gives CASSFFDSGANVLTF.

This clonotype has only a few counts. CDR3 nucleotides: TGTGCCAGCAGCGTGGGACAGGGCTCCAATGAGCAGTTCTTC. Translation: CASSVGQGSNEQFF. The V gene is TRBV9, the J gene TRBJ2-1; 9 positions agree with TRBD1. The germline V gene has CDR1 SGDLS and CDR2 YYNGEE. J lost 6 bases, V lost 2 bases, and 3 bases had no gene match. The CDR3 is 14 residues long.

This clonotype has just a few counts. V and J are TRBV24-1 and TRBJ2-1, with 7 bases fitting TRBD1. Germline V gives CDR1 KGHDR, CDR2 SFDVKD. This CDR3 spans 16 amino acids. The V segment lost 3 bases and the J segment 2 bases; nucleotides outside the gene matches: 6. This CDR3 reads CATSDRQGRAYNEQFF. For the CDR3, the DNA is TGTGCCACCAGTGATCGACAGGGAAGGGCCTACAATGAGCAGTTCTTC.

The V and J genes are TRBV4-1 and TRBJ2-3; D possibly matches TRBD1 or TRBD2 (5 bases each). From germline, CDR1 is MGHRA and CDR2 YSYEKL. The CDR3 sequence is 15 residues long. Trimming took off 4 bases at V and 3 bases at J, with 14 bases between the two ends. The CDR3 region is CASSPGGTGTDTQYF. CDR3 in DNA: TGCGCCAGCAGCCCTGGGGGAACCGGGACAGATACGCAGTATTTT.

The chain employs TRBV4-2 and TRBJ2-3, with 7 bases identical to TRBD2. Losses at the gene ends were 4 bases for V and 2 bases for J; bases not matched to a gene: 3. In germline, CDR1 is LGHNA, CDR2 YNFKEQ. This CDR3 has 14 residues. The CDR3 region has the DNA TGTGCCAGCAGCCGGGGGGGAGACACAGATACGCAGTATTTT. It codes for CASSRGGDTDTQYF.

Only a few counts were recorded for this clonotype. This chain links TRBV7-9 with TRBJ2-1; weak D call: TRBD1 (5 bases). Trimming cost V 4 bases and J 7 bases, with 14 bases left between them. Germline V gene sequence: CDR1 SEHNR, CDR2 FQNEAQ (reference sequence). The CDR3 loop spans 14 amino acids. The CDR3 nucleotides read TGTGCCAGCAGCTCATGGACATCTAAGAATGAGCAGTTCTTC. Its protein product is CASSSWTSKNEQFF.

This clonotype was seen only a few times. J is TRBJ1-5 and V is TRBV6-5; D gene uncertain. The CDR3 contains 13 residues. Germline CDR1 reads MNHEY; CDR2 reads SVGAGI. Trimming removed 6 bases from V and 2 bases from J, with 8 bases in between. CDR3 nucleotide sequence: TGTGCCAGCAGACCGGGCGGCAATCAGCCCCAGCATTTT. It codes for CASRPGGNQPQHF.

The sample holds many counts of this clonotype. V is TRBV5-1 and J is TRBJ2-1; 11 bases are a match to TRBD1. The CDR3 extends over 14 amino acids. Unmatched junction bases numbered 2, after V lost 3 bases and J lost 6 bases. The germline gives CDR1 SGHRS, CDR2 YFSETQ. The CDR3 reads CASSSGTGGNEQFF. For the CDR3, the DNA is TGCGCCAGCAGCTCCGGGACAGGGGGCAATGAGCAGTTCTTC.

The chain combines TRBV29-1 with TRBJ1-2, with D maybe TRBD1 (6 bases). CDR3 length: 16 amino acids. The germline CDR1 and CDR2 sequences are SQVTM and ANQGSEA. The ends were cut back, 4 bases at V and 3 bases at J, with 21 bases in the middle. DNA of the CDR3: TGCAGCGTTGCGGGCCCTGGGACAAAAAAGGACTATGGCTACACCTTC. Protein: CSVAGPGTKKDYGYTF.

The rearrangement uses TRBV6-5 and TRBJ2-2, with D perhaps matching TRBD1 or TRBD2 (5 bases each). V lost 4 bases and J 4 bases, leaving 13 bases between the germline ends. Germline CDR1 is MNHEY and CDR2 is SVGAGI. The CDR3 runs 15 residues. The CDR3 DNA sequence: TGTGCCAGCAGTTCCGGGGCCGTACGCACCGGGGAGCTGTTTTTT. It specifies CASSSGAVRTGELFF.

The sample holds a few counts of this clonotype. This chain joins TRBV6-7 and TRBJ1-2; maybe TRBD1 (5 bases). TRBV6-7 is an ORF for which the function is uncertain. Between the trimmed V and J ends, which lost 5 bases and 4 bases, there was a span of 17 bases. The CDR3 is 15 residues long. CDR3 in amino acids: CASSTDRLNTYGYTF. CDR3 nucleotide sequence: TGTGCCAGCAGTACTGACAGACTTAACACCTATGGCTACACCTTC.

This clonotype came up a few times. The genes are TRBV5-1 and TRBJ1-2; D not resolved. Trimming stripped 7 bases from V and 0 bases from J, with 16 bases between. The CDR3 length is 15 residues. Germline V gene lookup returns CDR1 SGHRS and CDR2 YFSETQ. The CDR3 bases are TGCGCCAGCCGGCCTGGATCCGTAGCTAACTATGGCTACACCTTC. Amino acids: CASRPGSVANYGYTF.